The 19 T cell receptor beta chains given below trace back to one sample, sequenced in a study of technical replicates of blood from a few donors. Data came from immunoSEQ multiplex PCR; TCRdb stores just in-frame clones and leaves some out. Of over 70,000 clones in the sample, around 90% were seen once. The sample taken for sequencing was T cells isolated from PBMCs. The receptors come from a human donor in good health.

The chain recombines TRBV27 with TRBJ1-4; 8 bases match TRBD1. The CDR3 sequence is 15 residues long. Germline CDR1 and CDR2: MNHEY and SMNVEV (reference sequence). Unmatched junction bases numbered 5, after V lost 6 bases and J lost 2 bases. CDR3 in DNA: TGTGCCAGCAGGACAGGGGCGGGGACTAATGAAAAACTGTTTTTT. Encoded protein: CASRTGAGTNEKLFF. Drawing the rest from reference TRBV27 and TRBJ1-4, the complete variable domain is EAQVTQNPRYLITVTGKKLTVTCSQNMNHEYMSWYRQDPGLGLRQIYYSMNVEVTDKGDVPEGYKVSRKEKRNFPLILESPSPNQTSLYFCASRTGAGTNEKLFFGSGTQLSVL.

The J gene is TRBJ1-1, the V gene TRBV6-6; 8 bases align to TRBD1. Germline CDR1 MNHNY, CDR2 SVGAGI (reference sequence). V was pared by 6 bases and J by 4 bases, with 7 bases of the junction left unmatched. The CDR3 is made up of 14 amino acids. The CDR3 DNA follows: TGTGCCAGCAGGAATGGACAGGGCGGCACTGAAGCTTTCTTT. Protein: CASRNGQGGTEAFF.

The chain employs TRBV27 and TRBJ2-5, with D unresolved. The germline V and J ends were trimmed by 1 base and 4 bases, with 10 bases remaining between them. Germline CDR1 reads MNHEY; CDR2 reads SMNVEV (reference sequence). The CDR3 contains 14 residues. The CDR3 nucleotides are TGTGCCAGCAGTTTATATCCGGGTATAGAGACCCAGTACTTC. Translation gives CASSLYPGIETQYF.

The chain employs TRBV19 and TRBJ2-7; TRBD2 matches at 7 bases. V shed 3 bases and J 6 bases; nucleotides not matched to a gene: 8. The CDR3 has 14 residues. Germline lookup yields CDR1 LNHDA and CDR2 SQIVND (reference sequence). For the CDR3, the DNA is TGTGCCAGTAGTATTGGTAGCGGGTTGTCCGAGCAGTACTTC. Translated, it gives CASSIGSGLSEQYF.

V and J are TRBV30 and TRBJ2-3, with 7 bases fitting TRBD2. The length of the CDR3 is 14 residues. CDR1 is GTSNPN, CDR2 SVGIG, per germline (reference sequence). The J segment lost 2 bases and the V segment lost 5 bases, leaving 7 bases of the junction unmatched. The DNA for the CDR3 is TGTGCCTGGCAGCTAGCGGCCATCACAGATACGCAGTATTTT. Protein product: CAWQLAAITDTQYF.

The rearrangement joins TRBV10-3 to TRBJ2-5; 11 nucleotides match TRBD1. Germline CDR1 and CDR2: ENHRY and SYGVKD. The CDR3 loop spans 17 amino acids. V dropped 0 bases and J dropped 2; count of bases not matched to a gene: 5. CDR3 sequence (DNA): TGTGCCATCAGTGAGTCCCTCGGGGACAGGGGGCAAGAGACCCAGTACTTC. Amino acids: CAISESLGDRGQETQYF.

This rearrangement joins TRBV27 to TRBJ2-1, with 8 bases matching TRBD2. CDR1 is MNHEY, CDR2 SMNVEV, per germline (reference sequence). The CDR3 length is 14 residues. Germline trimming cut 7 bases from V and 2 bases from J; bases unmatched to any gene: 4. This CDR3 reads CASTPGRAYNEQFF. CDR3 DNA: TGTGCCAGCACCCCCGGGAGGGCCTACAATGAGCAGTTCTTC.

This clone appeared a few times. The chain has TRBV12-5 and TRBJ1-1; D gene ambiguous. The CDR3 has 12 residues. V lost 6 bases to trimming and J lost 3 bases, with 8 bases between them. Germline values: CDR1 LGHNT, CDR2 FRNRAP. In DNA, the CDR3 is TGTGCTAGTGGGGGCACCTACACTGAAGCTTTCTTT. Its translation: CASGGTYTEAFF.

The chain recombines TRBV9 with TRBJ2-1, with D perhaps TRBD2 (6 bases). Germline CDR1 and CDR2: SGDLS and YYNGEE. V was pared by 0 bases and J by 0 bases, with 16 bases between. The CDR3 has 18 amino acids. CDR3: CASSVATRDESSYNEQFF. The DNA of the CDR3 is TGTGCCAGCAGCGTAGCTACGCGGGATGAGAGCTCCTACAATGAGCAGTTCTTC.

The sample holds one count of this clone. The V and J genes are TRBV4-3 and TRBJ2-1, with TRBD2 matching over 7 bases. There are 18 residues in the CDR3. Germline CDR1 reads LGHNA; CDR2 reads YSLEER. The V gene end was trimmed by 3 bases and the J gene end by 0 bases; junction bases not matched to a gene: 11. CDR3 sequence: CASSQTISLAASYNEQFF. The CDR3 nucleotides are TGCGCCAGCAGCCAGACCATTTCGCTAGCGGCCTCCTACAATGAGCAGTTCTTC.

The rearrangement links TRBV29-1 to TRBJ1-2, with D perhaps TRBD1 (5 bases). This CDR3 is built from 12 residues. V was cut by 2 bases and J by 8 bases, with 12 bases left in between. In germline, CDR1 is SQVTM, CDR2 ANQGSEA. This chain's CDR3 is CSVEQGSYGYTF. CDR3 coding DNA: TGCAGCGTTGAACAGGGTTCTTACGGCTACACCTTC.

This sequence joins TRBV2 and TRBJ2-7; 11 bases agree with TRBD2. Germline V lookup: CDR1 SNHLY, CDR2 FYNNEI. The CDR3 consists of 15 residues. The trim removed 2 bases at V and 4 bases at J, leaving 4 bases unmatched. The CDR3 DNA sequence: TGTGCCAGCAGTGAAAGACTAGCGGGACTTTACGAGCAGTACTTC. It encodes CASSERLAGLYEQYF.

The chain couples TRBV4-3 to TRBJ2-7; D is perhaps TRBD1 (6 bases). Trimming took off 0 bases at V and 5 bases at J, with 17 bases between the two ends. The CDR3 loop spans 16 amino acids. Germline V gene data show CDR1 as LGHNA and CDR2 as YSLEER. CDR3 in DNA: TGCGCCAGCAGCCAAGACCGCCAGGGGCAGGGAGACGAGCAGTACTTC. Amino acid sequence: CASSQDRQGQGDEQYF.

The genes are TRBV6-5 and TRBJ2-7, with 8 bases identical to TRBD1. Germline V gene data show CDR1 as MNHEY and CDR2 as SVGAGI. Trimming cost V 4 bases and J 7 bases; bases outside gene matches: 15. There are 16 residues in the CDR3. For the CDR3, the DNA is TGTGCCAGCAGTTGGGGACAGGTATCTATCCTACGAGAGCAGTACTTC. This translates into CASSWGQVSILREQYF.

The V call is TRBV28, the J call TRBJ2-2; a possible D gene is TRBD2 (7 bases). Germline values: CDR1 MDHEN, CDR2 SYDVKM. Trimming cost V 6 bases and J 9 bases, with 14 bases left between them. The CDR3 has 13 amino acids. CDR3 sequence: CASRRGAARELFF. CDR3 coding DNA: TGTGCCAGCAGACGGGGGGCGGCCCGGGAGCTGTTTTTT. Combining the CDR3 with reference TRBV28 and TRBJ2-2 gives the whole variable domain DVKVTQSSRYLVKRTGEKVFLECVQDMDHENMFWYRQDPGLGLRLIYFSYDVKMKEKGDIPEGYSVSREKKERFSLILESASTNQTSMYLCASRRGAARELFFGEGSRLTVL.

V and J are TRBV5-5 and TRBJ2-1; TRBD2 matches 12 bases. The germline V gene encodes CDR1 SGHKS and CDR2 YYEKEE (reference sequence). V lost 4 bases to trimming and J lost 6 bases; unmatched junction nucleotides: 5. This CDR3 has 15 residues. The CDR3 sequence is CASSNVTSGSNEQFF. Here the CDR3 DNA reads TGTGCCAGCAGCAACGTGACTAGCGGGAGCAATGAGCAGTTCTTC.

This chain links TRBV19 with TRBJ2-5, with D perhaps TRBD1 (6 bases). Germline CDR1 reads LNHDA; CDR2 reads SQIVND (reference sequence). V lost 10 bases to trimming and J lost 9 bases, with 27 bases between them. The CDR3 consists of 15 residues. CDR3 region: CATRKDRLLGSAQYF. The CDR3 nucleotides are TGTGCCACCCGAAAGGACAGACTTCTGGGGTCGGCCCAGTACTTC.

The V call is TRBV2, the J call TRBJ1-1; D perhaps matches TRBD1 (6 bases). The CDR3 has 16 amino acids. V was shortened by 1 base and J by 2 bases, with 14 bases between the two germline ends. In germline, CDR1 is SNHLY, CDR2 FYNNEI. CDR3 DNA: TGTGCCAGCAGTGAAGAGGGGGAAGCTATAAACACTGAAGCTTTCTTT. This sequence encodes CASSEEGEAINTEAFF.

Here the CDR3 reads CASRGAGELFF. The DNA of the CDR3 is TGCGCCAGCAGGGGAGCCGGGGAGCTGTTTTTT. The chain couples TRBV10-2 to TRBJ2-2; possibly TRBD2 for D (5 bases). The germline V and J ends were trimmed by 6 bases and 6 bases, with 5 bases remaining between them. CDR3 length equals 11 residues. Per germline, CDR1 WSHSY and CDR2 SAAADI.